The clone carrying this TCR beta chain was detected only a few times. Its antigen remains unidentified. The PCR had 60 Vbeta and 13 Jbeta primers. Some clones are missing from TCRdb's copy, which holds only in-frame ones; the method was immunoSEQ multiplex PCR. Altogether under 150,000 clones are present, approximately 80% being singletons, with the ten largest covering roughly 6%. The data stem from a study of cytomegalovirus exposure and HLA in healthy donors. Background on the study: A preliminary data release comprised tens of millions of unique TCRs obtained from HLA-typed donors. Findings and limits, study-wide: In vitro testing confirmed a few CMV-associated chains as specific for CMV antigens. A link between a missense DCLRE1C variant and TCR beta V- and J-gene trimming emerged from a later analysis. In all likelihood, a cluster of highly shared sequence variants was a sequencing artifact.

This CDR3 region has 17 residues. J was trimmed by 1 base and V by 5 bases; bases with no gene match: 6. Germline lookup yields CDR1 MNHEY and CDR2 SMNVEV (reference sequence). The rearrangement joins TRBV27 to TRBJ2-6, with 9 bases lining up with TRBD2. The source material was PBMCs. The origin of this receptor is a woman between 40 and 50 years old in good health and CMV-seropositive. The CDR3 here is CASSPLAGRSGANVLTF. CDR3 DNA sequence: TGTGCCAGCAGTCCTCTAGCGGGACGGTCTGGGGCCAACGTCCTGACTTTC. Based on the CDR3 plus reference TRBV27 and TRBJ2-6, the full variable domain is EAQVTQNPRYLITVTGKKLTVTCSQNMNHEYMSWYRQDPGLGLRQIYYSMNVEVTDKGDVPEGYKVSRKEKRNFPLILESPSPNQTSLYFCASSPLAGRSGANVLTFGAGSRLTVL.